Following are 20 T cell receptor beta chains from one sample sequenced in a study of blood T cell repertoires in COVID-19. The protocol was immunoSEQ multiplex PCR, while the TCRdb copy is restricted to in-frame clones and leaves out a portion. The sample lists roughly 200,000 clones, about 80% occurring once. Source material: peripheral blood. The receptors come from a man aged 50 or older with active or convalescent COVID-19.

The chain couples TRBV2 to TRBJ1-2; 9 nucleotides align to TRBD1. CDR1 is SNHLY and CDR2 is FYNNEI in the germline V gene. V lost 8 bases to trimming and J lost 6 bases; unmatched junction nucleotides: 10. The CDR3 covers 14 residues. The CDR3 DNA sequence: TGTGCCAGCGTTACAGGGGGCGGTTGGAATGGCTACACCTTC. Protein: CASVTGGGWNGYTF. Together with reference TRBV2 and TRBJ1-2, the CDR3 gives the full variable domain: EPEVTQTPSHQVTQMGQEVILRCVPISNHLYFYWYRQILGQKVEFLVSFYNNEISEKSEIFDDQFSVERPDGSNFTLKIRSTKLEDSAMYFCASVTGGGWNGYTFGSGTRLTVV.

This clone has just a few counts. The chain joins TRBV6-2 or TRBV6-3 to TRBJ2-7; 10 nucleotides line up with TRBD1. J was trimmed by 3 bases and V by 5 bases; bases with no gene match: 4. Germline V CDR1 and CDR2: MNHEY, SVGEGT. This CDR3 contains 14 residues. CDR3 loop: CASSKDRGVYEQYF. The CDR3 DNA reads as TGTGCCAGCAGTAAGGACAGGGGGGTCTACGAGCAGTACTTC.

The chain employs TRBV3-1 (or the pseudogene TRBV3-2) and TRBJ2-3; the D gene is possibly TRBD2 (7 bases). CDR1 is LGHDT and CDR2 is YNNKEL in the germline V gene (reference sequence). The CDR3 runs to 17 residues. The V gene lost 0 bases and the J gene lost 8 bases, with 21 bases spanning the gap. The CDR3 DNA follows: TGTGCCAGCAGCCAAGAAGGTGACAGGACATGGGGGGGTACGCAGTATTTT. Its translation: CASSQEGDRTWGGTQYF.

The V gene is TRBV14, the J gene TRBJ1-1; D may be TRBD1 (6 bases). The CDR3 covers 13 residues. Germline values: CDR1 SGHDN, CDR2 FVKESK. Trimming removed 6 bases at V and 7 bases at J, with 15 bases between. DNA for the CDR3: TGTGCCAGCAGGATATCCGGGACAAATGAAGCTTTCTTT. As protein: CASRISGTNEAFF.

The CDR3 DNA is TGTGCCAGCAGCCTAGGGACAGGGAGAAATTCACCCCTCCACTTT. It specifies CASSLGTGRNSPLHF. V gene TRBV7-8 combines with J gene TRBJ1-6; TRBD1 matches at 9 bases. Germline V gene data show CDR1 as SGHVS and CDR2 as FQNEAQ. The CDR3 runs to 15 residues. With V trimmed by 5 bases and J by 7 bases, 6 bases remained unmatched.

The chain joins TRBV5-6 to TRBJ1-2; D uncertain. V lost 0 bases and J 0 bases, leaving 9 bases between the germline ends. This CDR3 has 15 residues. The germline CDR1 and CDR2 sequences are SGHDT and YYEEEE. The CDR3 here is CASSLGGYTNYGYTF. Written as DNA, the CDR3 is TGTGCCAGCAGCTTGGGCGGGTATACTAACTATGGCTACACCTTC.

This clone was seen more than once but under ten times. This chain links TRBV5-1 with TRBJ2-5, with 8 nucleotides matching TRBD1. Germline V gene data show CDR1 as SGHRS and CDR2 as YFSETQ. CDR3 length: 15 residues. Germline trimming cut 1 base from V and 0 bases from J; bases unmatched to any gene: 2. The CDR3 loop reads CASSLYRGNQETQYF. The CDR3 DNA is TGCGCCAGCAGCTTGTACAGGGGGAACCAAGAGACCCAGTACTTC. Supplemented by reference TRBV5-1 and TRBJ2-5, the full variable domain reads KAGVTQTPRYLIKTRGQQVTLSCSPISGHRSVSWYQQTPGQGLQFLFEYFSETQRNKGNFPGRFSGRQFSNSRSEMNVSTLELGDSALYLCASSLYRGNQETQYFGPGTRLLVL.

This clone was observed once. J is TRBJ1-2 and V is TRBV25-1; possible D gene TRBD1, 5 bases. V was trimmed by 6 bases and J by 1 base, leaving 15 bases between them. This CDR3 comprises 15 residues. Germline V gene sequence: CDR1 MGHDK, CDR2 SYGVNS. The CDR3 nucleotides read TGTGCCAGCAGGTTGGGGCAGGGTGATAACTATGGCTACACCTTC. It yields the protein CASRLGQGDNYGYTF.

The genes are TRBV4-1 and TRBJ2-1; 10 bases align to TRBD2. The CDR3 is 18 amino acids. V gave up 3 bases and J gave up 3 bases; unmatched junction bases: 11. In germline, CDR1 is MGHRA, CDR2 YSYEKL. This CDR3 is CASSHLPGTSGVYNEQFF. The CDR3 DNA sequence: TGCGCCAGCAGCCACTTACCAGGAACTAGCGGGGTCTACAATGAGCAGTTCTTC.

The chain employs TRBV19 and TRBJ1-5; tentative D call: TRBD1 (6 bases). V lost 6 bases and J lost 3, with 15 bases in between. This CDR3 has 15 amino acids. Looked up from germline, CDR1 is LNHDA and CDR2 is SQIVND (reference sequence). CDR3 DNA sequence: TGTGCCAGTAGAACTACAGGGAATTCCAATCAGCCCCAGCATTTT. Translating it yields CASRTTGNSNQPQHF. Supplemented by reference TRBV19 and TRBJ1-5, the full variable domain reads DGGITQSPKYLFRKEGQNVTLSCEQNLNHDAMYWYRQDPGQGLRLIYYSQIVNDFQKGDIAEGYSVSREKKESFPLTVTSAQKNPTAFYLCASRTTGNSNQPQHFGDGTRLSIL.

The chain recombines TRBV20-1 with TRBJ1-4; TRBD1 is a possible D gene (6 bases). Trimming removed 8 bases at V and 7 bases at J, with 11 bases between. Per germline, CDR1 DFQATT and CDR2 SNEGSKA (reference sequence). The CDR3 has 11 amino acids. CDR3 region: CSPHRAEKLFF. The CDR3 nucleotides are TGCAGTCCCCACAGGGCTGAAAAACTGTTTTTT.

This clone was detected only once. The genes are TRBV7-9 and TRBJ1-4; D unresolved. Germline V gene lookup returns CDR1 SEHNR and CDR2 FQNEAQ (reference sequence). CDR3 size: 11 residues. Between the trimmed V and J ends, which lost 4 bases and 7 bases, there was a span of 4 bases. CDR3 region: CASSSGEKLFF. CDR3 sequence (DNA): TGTGCCAGCAGCTCGGGTGAAAAACTGTTTTTT. The variable domain in full, with the rest retrieved from reference TRBV7-9 and TRBJ1-4, is DTGVSQNPRHKITKRGQNVTFRCDPISEHNRLYWYRQTLGQGPEFLTYFQNEAQLEKSRLLSDRFSAERPKGSFSTLEIQRTEQGDSAMYLCASSSGEKLFFGSGTQLSVL.

This clone was picked up one time. The chain uses TRBV4-2 and TRBJ2-1, with TRBD2 as a possible D gene (6 bases). Trimming took 1 base from V and 8 from J, leaving 9 bases between them. From germline, CDR1 is LGHNA and CDR2 YNFKEQ. The CDR3 consists of 13 residues. The CDR3 here is CASSQGLGDEQFF. The CDR3 DNA follows: TGTGCCAGCAGCCAAGGACTAGGAGATGAGCAGTTCTTC.

In its sample, this clone was seen once. The J gene is TRBJ1-6, the V gene TRBV5-4, with 8 nucleotides matching TRBD1. V was clipped by 3 bases and J by 0 bases; unmatched bases: 5. The CDR3 is 17 amino acids. Germline V gives CDR1 SGHNT, CDR2 YYREEE (reference sequence). CDR3 DNA: TGTGCCAGCAGCTCGGGGACAGGCGGCTCCTATAATTCACCCCTCCACTTT. Protein: CASSSGTGGSYNSPLHF.

V gene TRBV7-8 combines with J gene TRBJ1-3; D call uncertain. Deletions cut 5 bases from V and 7 bases from J, with 12 bases between. This CDR3 has 13 amino acids. The germline V gene encodes CDR1 SGHVS and CDR2 FQNEAQ. CDR3: CASSPRLVNTIYF. The CDR3 coding sequence is TGTGCCAGCAGCCCCAGACTTGTCAACACCATATATTTT. Full variable domain (rest looked up from reference TRBV7-8 and TRBJ1-3): GAGVSQSPRYKVAKRGQDVALRCDPISGHVSLFWYQQALGQGPEFLTYFQNEAQLDKSGLPSDRFFAERPEGSVSTLKIQRTQQEDSAVYLCASSPRLVNTIYFGEGSWLTVV.

V gene TRBV14 combines with J gene TRBJ1-1, with 8 bases that match TRBD1. The ends lost 4 bases at V and 9 bases at J; junction bases unmatched: 7. Germline values: CDR1 SGHDN, CDR2 FVKESK. The CDR3 loop spans 13 amino acids. CDR3 sequence: CASSRTGSSKAFF. The CDR3 nucleotides are TGTGCCAGCAGCCGGACAGGGTCTAGTAAAGCTTTCTTT. The full variable domain, with the rest looked up from reference TRBV14 and TRBJ1-1, is EAGVTQFPSHSVIEKGQTVTLRCDPISGHDNLYWYRRVMGKEIKFLLHFVKESKQDESGMPNNRFLAERTGGTYSTLKVQPAELEDSGVYFCASSRTGSSKAFFGQGTRLTVV.

This rearrangement joins TRBV5-1 to TRBJ2-3; possibly TRBD1 for D (5 bases). Trimming removed 0 bases at V and 6 bases at J, with 11 bases between. The CDR3 length is 14 residues. Germline values: CDR1 SGHRS, CDR2 YFSETQ. The CDR3 DNA follows: TGCGCCAGCAGCTTGGGGGGCCCCATGGATACGCAGTATTTT. This codes for CASSLGGPMDTQYF.

This clone appeared a single time. The chain recombines TRBV19 with TRBJ1-4; no reliable D call. The CDR3 is 14 amino acids. The ends were cut back, 7 bases at V and 5 bases at J, with 14 bases in the middle. Germline CDR1 is LNHDA and CDR2 is SQIVND (reference sequence). The CDR3 here is CASKGGQKNEKLFF. CDR3 nucleotide sequence: TGTGCCAGTAAGGGAGGTCAGAAAAATGAAAAACTGTTTTTT.

V and J are TRBV21-1 and TRBJ2-2; the D call in the table, TRBD2, was not verified against the DNA. TRBV21-1 represents a pseudogene. This CDR3 is built from 9 residues. The CDR3 spells CVSKRELFF. The CDR3 DNA is TGTGTCAGTAAGCGGGAGCTGTTTTTT.

V is TRBV10-3 and J is TRBJ1-5; D not resolved. V was clipped by 3 bases and J by 0 bases, with 6 bases between them. Germline CDR1 and CDR2: ENHRY and SYGVKD. The CDR3 has 14 residues. CDR3 DNA sequence: TGTGCCATCAGTGACAGTTATAGCAATCAGCCCCAGCATTTT. It yields the protein CAISDSYSNQPQHF.